Shown below are 15 T cell receptor beta chains from a single sample sequenced in a study of CD4 T cells in relation to SARS-CoV-2 and coronaviruses. Unexposed donor CD4+ T cells date from about 2011-2018, before the COVID-19 pandemic. The table came from immunoSEQ multiplex PCR; TCRdb's copy has only in-frame clones and leaves some out. Among about 65,000 clones listed, around 87% were seen once. The sample consisted of memory CD4+ T cells from PBMCs. Receptors originate from a human donor in good health.

This clone was counted between two and nine times. V gene TRBV7-9 combines with J gene TRBJ1-4, with D possibly TRBD1 on 6 matching bases. Germline V lookup: CDR1 SEHNR, CDR2 FQNEAQ (reference sequence). The CDR3 sequence is 16 residues long. V lost 0 bases and J lost 8, with 16 bases in between. The CDR3 loop is CASSLAKQGSSEKLFF. The CDR3 DNA sequence: TGTGCCAGCAGCTTAGCTAAACAGGGTTCCAGCGAAAAACTGTTTTTT.

The V call is TRBV3-1 (or the pseudogene TRBV3-2), the J call TRBJ1-2; D gene uncertain. Trimming stripped 0 bases from V and 6 bases from J, with 8 bases between. Germline values: CDR1 LGHDT, CDR2 YNNKEL (reference sequence). CDR3 length equals 13 residues. CDR3 DNA sequence: TGTGCCAGCAGCCAAGAAGGAGGAAATGGCTACACCTTC. It codes for CASSQEGGNGYTF.

The gene calls are TRBV29-1 and TRBJ2-3, with 9 bases matching TRBD2. There are 14 residues in the CDR3. J was trimmed by 3 bases and V by 7 bases; bases with no gene match: 8. CDR1 is SQVTM and CDR2 is ANQGSEA in the germline V gene. The CDR3, as DNA: TGCAGCGCAGTAGCGGGGGAGAGGACAGATACGCAGTATTTT. Amino acid sequence: CSAVAGERTDTQYF.

V usage is TRBV6-5 and J usage is TRBJ2-7; a possible D gene is TRBD1 (6 bases). CDR1 is MNHEY, CDR2 SVGAGI, per germline. Trimming took 6 bases from V and 3 from J, leaving 12 bases between them. This CDR3 has 13 residues. The CDR3 region is CASRVETGYEQYF. In DNA, the CDR3 is TGTGCCAGCAGGGTTGAGACAGGCTACGAGCAGTACTTC.

V and J are TRBV19 and TRBJ1-1, with D possibly TRBD1 on 6 matching bases. V was clipped by 6 bases and J by 3 bases, with 17 bases between them. This CDR3 contains 15 residues. Germline V gene data show CDR1 as LNHDA and CDR2 as SQIVND (reference sequence). CDR3 in DNA: TGTGCCAGTAGCTTCCACCGGGACACCTACACTGAAGCTTTCTTT. Translation: CASSFHRDTYTEAFF.

The gene calls are TRBV2 and TRBJ1-2; TRBD1 matches at 7 bases. Trimming removed 4 bases from V and 2 bases from J; junction bases left unmatched: 1. Germline-derived CDR1 and CDR2 are SNHLY and FYNNEI. The CDR3 spans 13 residues. CDR3 DNA: TGTGCCAGCAGTGGGGGACAGAACTATGGCTACACCTTC. Protein product: CASSGGQNYGYTF.

J is TRBJ2-3 and V is TRBV6-5; D is uncertain. Trimming cost V 6 bases and J 0 bases, with 10 bases left between them. Germline V gives CDR1 MNHEY, CDR2 SVGAGI. This CDR3 has 14 amino acids. CDR3 sequence reads: CASRPSYSTDTQYF. The CDR3, as DNA: TGTGCCAGCAGGCCCTCCTATAGCACAGATACGCAGTATTTT.

The chain combines TRBV7-3 with TRBJ1-1, with a possible D match to TRBD1 (6 bases). The CDR3 consists of 14 residues. The germline V gene has CDR1 SGHTA and CDR2 FQGTGA. V lost 6 bases and J lost 2, with 13 bases in between. The CDR3 spells CASRPGGSNTEAFF. The CDR3 DNA is TGTGCCAGCAGACCGGGGGGCTCTAACACTGAAGCTTTCTTT.

The chain has TRBV4-3 and TRBJ1-6; 8 bases fit TRBD1. Germline loops: CDR1 LGHNA, CDR2 YSLEER. The junction had 2 bases not matched to a gene; V was cut back by 3 bases and J by 7 bases. This CDR3 is built from 14 residues. The CDR3 reads CASSQGTGNSPLHF. The CDR3 bases are TGCGCCAGCAGCCAGGGGACAGGCAATTCACCCCTCCACTTT.

V is TRBV4-3 and J is TRBJ2-3; 10 bases are a match to TRBD2. Germline V gives CDR1 LGHNA, CDR2 YSLEER. The CDR3 consists of 16 residues. J gave up 2 bases and V 3 bases, and 5 bases lay outside the gene matches. CDR3 in DNA: TGCGCCAGCAGCCAGGTTAGCGGGGGGTTCACAGATACGCAGTATTTT. This encodes CASSQVSGGFTDTQYF.

V is TRBV30 and J is TRBJ1-2, with D possibly TRBD1 on 5 matching bases. The CDR3 loop spans 14 amino acids. Trimming shortened V by 8 bases and J by 5 bases, and 21 bases separated the two germline ends. The V gene's germline CDR1 is GTSNPN and CDR2 SVGIG (reference sequence). The CDR3 loop reads CAGGSLGVNYGYTF. The DNA for the CDR3 is TGTGCCGGGGGGTCACTGGGGGTAAATTATGGCTACACCTTC.

V gene TRBV5-5 combines with J gene TRBJ1-2; D gene uncertain. The CDR3 contains 13 residues. Trimming stripped 0 bases from V and 3 bases from J, with 6 bases between. Germline loops: CDR1 SGHKS, CDR2 YYEKEE (reference sequence). CDR3 sequence: CASSLASHYGYTF. The CDR3 DNA reads as TGTGCCAGCAGCTTGGCCAGTCACTATGGCTACACCTTC.

The rearrangement uses TRBV7-8 and TRBJ2-3, with D unclear. The germline V gene has CDR1 SGHVS and CDR2 FQNEAQ. CDR3 length: 14 amino acids. V lost 2 bases and J 6 bases, leaving 12 bases between the germline ends. The DNA for the CDR3 is TGTGCCAGCAGCTTACGTCAGGCTGTGGATACGCAGTATTTT. As protein: CASSLRQAVDTQYF. Full variable domain (outside the CDR3, taken from reference TRBV7-8 and TRBJ2-3): GAGVSQSPRYKVAKRGQDVALRCDPISGHVSLFWYQQALGQGPEFLTYFQNEAQLDKSGLPSDRFFAERPEGSVSTLKIQRTQQEDSAVYLCASSLRQAVDTQYFGPGTRLTVL.

This chain connects TRBV27 to TRBJ2-4; unclear D gene. Germline CDR1 and CDR2: MNHEY and SMNVEV (reference sequence). The CDR3 extends over 16 amino acids. The ends were cut back, 2 bases at V and 7 bases at J, with 18 bases in the middle. CDR3 residues: CASSLPAPPPVNIQYF. As DNA, the CDR3 is TGTGCCAGCAGTTTACCCGCTCCCCCCCCGGTGAACATTCAGTACTTC.

This chain uses TRBV5-8 with TRBJ2-7; D is possibly TRBD1 (5 bases). Trimming stripped 6 bases from V and 5 bases from J, with 12 bases between. Germline CDR1 is SGHTS and CDR2 is YDEGEE. This CDR3 region has 12 residues. The CDR3 DNA is TGTGCCAGCATAGGCAGGGCCAACGAGCAGTACTTC. Its translation is CASIGRANEQYF.